This paragraph reports one T cell receptor (beta chain). The data originate from a study of CD8+ T cells in alopecia areata. Extracted RNA was reverse transcribed, and the resulting cDNA served as sequencing template. Generated by immunoSEQ multiplex PCR, the TCRdb table keeps only in-frame clones and is missing some. The sample contains around 210,000 clones, roughly three fifths of which appear only once. The CDR3 loop spans 16 amino acids. CDR1 is SGHRS, CDR2 YFSETQ, per germline. The V and J ends lost 0 bases and 4 bases respectively, with 14 bases between them. V and J are TRBV5-1 and TRBJ2-1, with D perhaps assigned TRBD1 or TRBD2 (5 bases each). The sequence was collected from a human donor in good health. The specimen was CD8+ T cells sorted from blood. In DNA form, the CDR3 reads TGCGCCAGCAGCTTGGTGGGGGTTCGGCCTTACAATGAGCAGTTCTTC. Translated: CASSLVGVRPYNEQFF.